This record concerns one T cell receptor (beta chain) sequence. Its antigen remains unidentified. Not enrolled were patients with uncontrolled infection, other autoimmune disease, pregnancy or lactation. Over 9 ml of fresh peripheral blood supplied the PBMCs. These data belong to a study of T cells in Graves' hyperthyroidism and ophthalmopathy. General observations from the study: Stable hyperthyroidism and ophthalmopathy were separated using 13 V-J signatures.

RNA transcripts were the template for amplifying TCR beta CDR3 regions. TCR CDR3 regions were first amplified by RT-PCR with HTBI primers. Each CDR3 protein is one row after TCRdb ran MiXCR on the multiplex PCR reads. Among roughly 520,000 distinct CDR3 sequences listed, less than 25% were seen once. This receptor was obtained from a woman in her twenties or thirties with Graves' ophthalmopathy. Sequencing was carried out using blood.

The CDR3 DNA is TGTGCCAGCTCAACAGGTCTCGGAAACACCATATATTTT. Protein product: CASSTGLGNTIYF. The chain has TRBV18 and TRBJ1-3; possibly TRBD1 for D (5 bases). Germline V gene sequence: CDR1 KGHSH, CDR2 LQKENI. The CDR3 runs to 13 residues. V was shortened by 5 bases and J by 4 bases, with 9 bases between the two germline ends.